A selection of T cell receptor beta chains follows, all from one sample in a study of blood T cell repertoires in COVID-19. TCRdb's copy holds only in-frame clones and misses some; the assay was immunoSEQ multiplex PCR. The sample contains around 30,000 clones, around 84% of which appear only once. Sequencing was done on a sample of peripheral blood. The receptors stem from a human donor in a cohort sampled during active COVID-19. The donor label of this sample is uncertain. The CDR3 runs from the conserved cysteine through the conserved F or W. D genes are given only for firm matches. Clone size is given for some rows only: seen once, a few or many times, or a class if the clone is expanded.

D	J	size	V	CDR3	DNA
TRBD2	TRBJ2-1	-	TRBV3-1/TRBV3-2	CASSQARSSGGSGRTGDEQFF	TGTGCCAGCAGCCAAGCCCGCTCCTCAGGGGGTAGCGGGAGGACCGGGGATGAGCAGTTCTTC
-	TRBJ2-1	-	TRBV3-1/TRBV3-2	CASSRSGDEQFF	TGTGCCAGCAGCCGATCAGGGGATGAGCAGTTCTTC
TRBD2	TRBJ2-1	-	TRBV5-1	CASSGGGRDNEQFF	TGCGCCAGCAGCGGCGGGGGGAGGGACAATGAGCAGTTCTTC
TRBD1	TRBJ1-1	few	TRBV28	CASSWTGPMNTEAFF	TGTGCCAGCAGTTGGACAGGCCCTATGAACACTGAAGCTTTCTTT
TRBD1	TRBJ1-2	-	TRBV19	CASSIDRPTGSLGYTF	TGTGCCAGTAGTATAGATCGCCCGACAGGGAGTCTTGGCTACACCTTC
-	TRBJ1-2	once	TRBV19	CASTPGWGGRISGYTF	TGTGCCAGTACCCCAGGGTGGGGGGGTAGGATAAGTGGCTACACCTTC
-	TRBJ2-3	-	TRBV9	CASSVVGGARDTQYF	TGTGCCAGCAGCGTAGTAGGGGGAGCAAGAGATACGCAGTATTTT
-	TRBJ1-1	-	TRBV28	CASSFLVGEAFF	TGTGCCAGCAGTTTCCTAGTCGGTGAAGCTTTCTTT
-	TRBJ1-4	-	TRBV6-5	CASRATGWTNEKLFF	TGTGCCAGCAGAGCCACGGGTTGGACTAATGAAAAACTGTTTTTT
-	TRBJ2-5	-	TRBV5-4	CASSSPDYQETQYF	TGTGCCAGCAGCTCACCGGACTACCAAGAGACCCAGTACTTC
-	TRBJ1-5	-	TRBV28	CASSSTGIASNQPQHF	TGTGCCAGCAGTTCGACAGGTATTGCAAGCAATCAGCCCCAGCATTTT
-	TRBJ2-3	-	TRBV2	CASTMRGGNTQYF	TGTGCCAGCACCATGAGGGGCGGGAACACGCAGTATTTT
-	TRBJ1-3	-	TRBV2	CASRAESFGNTIYF	TGTGCCAGCAGGGCGGAAAGCTTTGGAAACACCATATATTTT
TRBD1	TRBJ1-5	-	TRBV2	CASGTGINQPQHF	TGTGCCAGTGGGACAGGGATCAATCAGCCCCAGCATTTT
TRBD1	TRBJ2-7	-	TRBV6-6	CASSYSGQGAYEQYF	TGTGCCAGCAGTTACTCGGGCCAGGGGGCGTACGAGCAGTACTTC
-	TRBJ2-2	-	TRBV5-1	CASSLGTEYGGELFF	TGCGCCAGCAGCTTGGGCACGGAGTATGGCGGGGAGCTGTTTTTT
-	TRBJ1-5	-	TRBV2	CASSEASRQTNQPQHF	TGTGCCAGCAGTGAAGCATCTAGGCAGACCAATCAGCCCCAGCATTTT
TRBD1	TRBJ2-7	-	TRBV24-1	CATSALGQGNSYEQYF	TGTGCCACCAGTGCCCTGGGACAGGGAAACTCCTACGAGCAGTACTTC
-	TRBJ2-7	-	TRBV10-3	CAISDTGVEQYF	TGTGCCATCAGTGATACCGGGGTCGAGCAGTACTTC
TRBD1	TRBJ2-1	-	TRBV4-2	CASSPFTRTGGGNEQFF	TGTGCCAGCAGCCCTTTTACCCGGACAGGGGGAGGCAATGAGCAGTTCTTC
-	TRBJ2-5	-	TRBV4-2	CASSQGAPGGLGTQYF	TGTGCCAGCAGCCAAGGGGCTCCTGGGGGGTTAGGGACCCAGTACTTC
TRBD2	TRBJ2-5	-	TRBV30	CASRRGRGGDVETQYF	TGTGCCTCCCGGCGGGGCCGGGGAGGGGACGTGGAGACCCAGTACTTC
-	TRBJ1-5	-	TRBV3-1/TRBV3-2	CASSQAGVGQPQHF	TGTGCCAGCAGCCAAGCCGGGGTAGGGCAGCCCCAGCATTTT
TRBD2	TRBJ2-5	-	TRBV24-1	CATRGGLAEQETQYF	TGTGCCACCAGAGGCGGACTAGCGGAGCAAGAGACCCAGTACTTC
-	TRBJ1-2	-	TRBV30	CAWSEAGRRGYTF	TGTGCCTGGAGTGAGGCAGGGAGGAGAGGCTACACCTTC
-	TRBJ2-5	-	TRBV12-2	CASRKPGLAGEETQYF	TGTGCAAGTCGCAAACCGGGACTAGCGGGAGAAGAGACCCAGTACTTC
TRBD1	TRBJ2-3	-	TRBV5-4	CASTLGQLKSTDTQYF	TGTGCCAGCACTCTGGGACAGCTAAAAAGCACAGATACGCAGTATTTT